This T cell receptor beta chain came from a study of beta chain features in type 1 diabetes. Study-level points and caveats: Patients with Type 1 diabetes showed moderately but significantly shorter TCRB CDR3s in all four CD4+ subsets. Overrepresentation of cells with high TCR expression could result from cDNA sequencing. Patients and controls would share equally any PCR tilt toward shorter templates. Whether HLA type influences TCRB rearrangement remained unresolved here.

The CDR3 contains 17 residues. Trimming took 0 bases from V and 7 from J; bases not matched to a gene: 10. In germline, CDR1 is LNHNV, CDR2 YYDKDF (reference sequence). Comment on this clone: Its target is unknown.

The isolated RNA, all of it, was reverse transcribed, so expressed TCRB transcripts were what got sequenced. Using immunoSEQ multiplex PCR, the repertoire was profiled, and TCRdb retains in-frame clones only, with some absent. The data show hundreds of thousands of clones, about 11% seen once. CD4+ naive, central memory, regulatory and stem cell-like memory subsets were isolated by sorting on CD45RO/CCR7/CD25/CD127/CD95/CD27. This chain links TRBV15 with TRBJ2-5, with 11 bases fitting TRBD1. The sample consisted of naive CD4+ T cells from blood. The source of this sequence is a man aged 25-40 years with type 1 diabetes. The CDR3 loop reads CATSRDPGQGALGTQYF. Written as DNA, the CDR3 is TGTGCCACCAGCAGAGATCCAGGACAGGGGGCGCTTGGGACCCAGTACTTC.